The 21 T cell receptor beta chains below were found in one sample sequenced in a study of blood T cells in healthy people across ages. Alongside a J-beta primer mix, a sample-barcoded 5' primer served in a second PCR lasting roughly 6 to 11 cycles. TCRdb independently ran MiXCR on the 5' RACE reads; one entry per CDR3 protein. The sample shows roughly 2 million distinct CDR3 sequences, about 49% of them seen only once. Source material: blood. All receptors come from a woman aged 35 to 49 in good health.

In regard to this clonotype: A single base separates this from a much larger clone, so it may be a read error. The chain joins TRBV28 to TRBJ2-5, with 7 nucleotides matching TRBD1. CDR3 length: 16 amino acids. The trim removed 2 bases at V and 2 bases at J, leaving 8 bases unmatched. Germline lookup yields CDR1 MDHEN and CDR2 SYDVKM. The CDR3 sequence is CASSLRRGRGQETQYF. Written as DNA, the CDR3 is TGTGCCAGCAGTTTAAGAAGGGGCAGGGGGCAAGAGACCCAGTACTTC. The full variable domain, completed using reference TRBV28 and TRBJ2-5, is DVKVTQSSRYLVKRTGEKVFLECVQDMDHENMFWYRQDPGLGLRLIYFSYDVKMKEKGDIPEGYSVSREKKERFSLILESASTNQTSMYLCASSLRRGRGQETQYFGPGTRLLVL.

The chain combines TRBV5-1 with TRBJ2-4; 8 bases agree with TRBD2. Looked up from germline, CDR1 is SGHRS and CDR2 is YFSETQ. Trimming at V came to 4 bases and at J to 8 bases, leaving 8 bases not matched to a gene. CDR3 size: 14 residues. The CDR3 nucleotides are TGCGCCAGCAGCCCGACGGGGGGGTTGGACATTCAGTACTTC. Residues: CASSPTGGLDIQYF.

This clonotype was counted a few times. The J gene is TRBJ2-3, the V gene TRBV11-1; possibly TRBD2 for D (6 bases). This CDR3 comprises 16 residues. The V and J ends lost 6 bases and 2 bases respectively, with 18 bases between them. Germline V gene sequence: CDR1 SGHAT, CDR2 FQDESV (reference sequence). The CDR3 nucleotides read TGTGCCAGCAGTTTCAGCGGGCCGGGCCCCACAGATACGCAGTATTTT. Translated: CASSFSGPGPTDTQYF.

This clonotype appeared a few times. This chain links TRBV4-3 with TRBJ2-3, with 8 bases matching TRBD1. CDR3 size: 15 residues. Germline V lookup: CDR1 LGHNA, CDR2 YSLEER. With V trimmed by 3 bases and J by 2 bases, 4 bases remained unmatched. CDR3 nucleotide sequence: TGCGCCAGCAGCCATAGACAGGGGAACACAGATACGCAGTATTTT. This codes for CASSHRQGNTDTQYF.

This chain uses TRBV6-5 with TRBJ2-7; possibly TRBD1 or TRBD2 for D (6 bases each). The V gene's germline CDR1 is MNHEY and CDR2 SVGAGI. The V gene lost 4 bases and the J gene lost 3 bases, with 16 bases spanning the gap. The CDR3 runs 15 residues. The CDR3 sequence: CASSWRRGAFYEQYF. CDR3 in DNA: TGTGCCAGCAGTTGGAGGAGGGGGGCCTTCTACGAGCAGTACTTC.

The genes are TRBV6-2 or TRBV6-3 and TRBJ2-3, with 9 bases matching TRBD1. Germline V gene sequence: CDR1 MNHEY, CDR2 SVGEGT. The CDR3 contains 16 residues. Trimming at V came to 2 bases and at J to 4 bases, leaving 7 bases not matched to a gene. CDR3 nucleotide sequence: TGTGCCAGCAGTTACCAAAAGGACAGGGGAGCAGATACGCAGTATTTT. Its protein product is CASSYQKDRGADTQYF.

This clonotype is a singleton in its sample. A read error may explain this, as a much larger clone is one base away. The chain employs TRBV6-2 or TRBV6-3 and TRBJ2-1, with 7 bases identical to TRBD1. In germline, CDR1 is MNHEY, CDR2 SVGEGT. J lost 4 bases, V lost 6 bases, and 12 bases had no gene match. The CDR3 runs 16 residues. The CDR3 DNA reads TGTGCCAGCAGAGACATTGACAGGGATCCTTACAATGAGCAGTTCTTC. Its translation is CASRDIDRDPYNEQFF.

This clonotype has only a few counts. The chain has TRBV20-1 and TRBJ1-5; D is ambiguous. Trimming shortened V by 4 bases and J by 1 base, and 14 bases separated the two germline ends. Germline lookup yields CDR1 DFQATT and CDR2 SNEGSKA (reference sequence). The CDR3 consists of 15 residues. The CDR3 DNA reads as TGCAGTGCTACCGCTACTTGGAACAGCAATCAGCCCCAGCATTTT. Protein: CSATATWNSNQPQHF.

The table lists this clonotype with a few counts. This chain connects TRBV13 to TRBJ2-1, with D unclear. The V gene lost 3 bases and the J gene lost 7 bases, with 10 bases spanning the gap. This CDR3 has 13 residues. Germline V gives CDR1 PRHDT, CDR2 FYEKMQ (reference sequence). CDR3 sequence reads: CASSLTNSNEQFF. CDR3 nucleotides: TGTGCCAGCAGCTTGACGAATTCTAATGAGCAGTTCTTC.

This clonotype was detected only a few times. The rearrangement joins TRBV6-2 or TRBV6-3 to TRBJ2-3; TRBD1 matches at 8 bases. The CDR3 contains 17 residues. The V gene's germline CDR1 is MNHEY and CDR2 SVGEGT. With V trimmed by 6 bases and J by 4 bases, 15 bases remained unmatched. CDR3 in amino acids: CASRTTAGTGVSDTQYF. The CDR3 nucleotides are TGTGCCAGCAGAACGACAGCCGGGACAGGTGTATCAGATACGCAGTATTTT.

This chain uses TRBV6-5 with TRBJ1-2; D possibly corresponds to TRBD1 (6 bases). Germline V lookup: CDR1 MNHEY, CDR2 SVGAGI. The V gene lost 10 bases and the J gene lost 4 bases, with 19 bases spanning the gap. The CDR3 extends over 14 amino acids. CDR3 coding DNA: TGTGCCAACAGCGATGCAGGGGAATCCTATGGCTACACCTTC. Encoded protein: CANSDAGESYGYTF.

J is TRBJ2-7 and V is TRBV28, with TRBD2 as a possible D gene (7 bases). Germline V CDR1 and CDR2: MDHEN, SYDVKM. V was cut by 7 bases and J by 3 bases, with 16 bases left in between. The CDR3 has 14 amino acids. The CDR3 DNA is TGTGCCAGCAACGGGGGGCAGTGGAACTACGAGCAGTACTTC. Amino acids: CASNGGQWNYEQYF.

V is TRBV28 and J is TRBJ2-4, with D perhaps TRBD2 (6 bases). V shed 6 bases and J shed 0 bases, with 21 bases lying between them. The CDR3 totals 18 residues. Germline lookup yields CDR1 MDHEN and CDR2 SYDVKM. CDR3: CASSQTGAGIEAKNIQYF. The DNA for the CDR3 is TGTGCCAGCAGCCAGACCGGGGCGGGGATTGAAGCCAAAAACATTCAGTACTTC.

This chain connects TRBV6-5 to TRBJ1-2; D ambiguous. The CDR3 is made up of 13 amino acids. Per germline, CDR1 MNHEY and CDR2 SVGAGI. The germline V and J ends were trimmed by 0 bases and 3 bases, with 5 bases remaining between them. Written as DNA, the CDR3 is TGTGCCAGCAGTTACTCGGCTGACTATGGCTACACCTTC. Protein sequence: CASSYSADYGYTF.

The chain is built from TRBV7-9 and TRBJ1-1, with no clear D. Per the germline V gene, CDR1 is SEHNR and CDR2 is FQNEAQ (reference sequence). This CDR3 contains 12 residues. Deletions cut 2 bases from V and 7 bases from J, with 8 bases between. The chain's CDR3 is CASSLIGYEAFF. The DNA for the CDR3 is TGTGCCAGCAGCTTAATTGGGTATGAAGCTTTCTTT.

This clonotype was seen a handful of times. This rearrangement joins TRBV6-5 to TRBJ2-1, with D possibly being TRBD2 (7 bases). This CDR3 spans 18 amino acids. Germline V gene data show CDR1 as MNHEY and CDR2 as SVGAGI. The V end was cut by 0 bases, the J end by 4 bases, with 19 bases between. The DNA of the CDR3 is TGTGCCAGCAGTTACTCGGGCGGGGGCCTTAAAATTTACAATGAGCAGTTCTTC. It encodes CASSYSGGGLKIYNEQFF.

The chain couples TRBV28 to TRBJ2-1; 10 bases agree with TRBD2. The assigned J gene may be wrong: the sequence end matches TRBJ2-7 better. The germline CDR1 and CDR2 sequences are MDHEN and SYDVKM. CDR3 length equals 16 residues. The DNA of the CDR3 is TGTGCCAGCAGTTCCTATACGGGACTAGCGAACAATGAGCAGTACTTC. Its protein product is CASSSYTGLANNEQYF.

This sequence joins TRBV6-5 and TRBJ2-6; D ambiguous. Germline-derived CDR1 and CDR2 are MNHEY and SVGAGI. V was pared by 0 bases and J by 1 base, with 7 bases between. The CDR3 contains 16 residues. CDR3 bases: TGTGCCAGCAGTTACTCCACCGCGTCTGGGGCCAACGTCCTGACTTTC. It codes for CASSYSTASGANVLTF.

This clonotype showed up just once. CDR3 bases: TGTGCCACCAGCAGAGATCTGGGGACGGACTACGCAGATACGCAGTATTTT. This translates into CATSRDLGTDYADTQYF. The chain uses TRBV15 and TRBJ2-3, with a possible D match to TRBD2 (6 bases). CDR3 length equals 17 residues. Germline CDR1 LNHNV, CDR2 YYDKDF (reference sequence). Trimming took 0 bases from V and 4 from J, leaving 17 bases between them.

The chain joins TRBV28 to TRBJ1-2; D unresolved. V lost 7 bases and J lost 6, with 15 bases in between. The CDR3 consists of 13 residues. Germline V gene lookup returns CDR1 MDHEN and CDR2 SYDVKM. The CDR3 reads CASIYSGSHGYTF. CDR3 coding DNA: TGTGCCAGCATTTACTCGGGAAGTCATGGCTACACCTTC.

This clonotype was seen only a few times. The rearrangement links TRBV6-5 to TRBJ1-2; a possible D gene is TRBD1 (6 bases). Germline CDR1 is MNHEY and CDR2 is SVGAGI. The CDR3 contains 13 residues. Trimming removed 5 bases at V and 5 bases at J, with 12 bases between. CDR3 sequence: CASSIRGPYGYTF. The CDR3 DNA reads as TGTGCCAGCAGTATCAGGGGCCCATATGGCTACACCTTC.